The present TCR beta chain was sequenced within a study of blood T cells in healthy people across ages. As regards this clonotype: Its antigen is as yet unknown.

This CDR3 spans 12 amino acids. Trimming left V 2 bases short and J 8 bases short, with 9 bases between. CDR1 is MDHEN and CDR2 is SYDVKM in the germline V gene. The study's findings and limits: Per million T cells, the diversity of TCR beta decreased roughly linearly as age advanced. A strong correlation was found between TCR beta diversity and the percentage of naive T cells. Comparison with aged donors showed that long-lived donors had more naive CD4+ cells and higher diversity.

A second roughly 6 to 11 cycle PCR used barcoded and J-beta primers. MiXCR, run by TCRdb on the 5' RACE reads, gives a single entry per CDR3 protein. The top ten clones hold 23% of a sample with around 1,800,000 distinct CDR3 sequences, about two fifths of them seen once. This TCR derives from a human donor in good health. The rearrangement joins TRBV28 to TRBJ1-2; D is ambiguous. The sample comprised blood. The CDR3 DNA sequence: TGTGCCAGCAGTTTACAACCACAGGGCTACACCTTC. This translates into CASSLQPQGYTF.